This record looks at one TCR beta chain sequence and its context. Its antigen is as yet unknown. The source of the sample is a study of shared clonotypes between healthy human individuals. It was CD45RO-negative cells, positively selected for CCR7, that made up naive CD8 cells, with terminally differentiated effector memory CD45RA+ cells excluded. General study points: Naive subsets tended to show greater estimated richness than memory subsets.

For every subset, genomic DNA was evenly distributed across several immunoSEQ plates. Replicate PCRs run on sorted subsets employed roughly 180 ng DNA, 30,000 to 35,000 T cell genomes. Libraries were prepared by immunoSEQ multiplex PCR; TCRdb keeps only in-frame clonotypes and omits some of them. The sample records millions of clones, around 96% being singletons. The CDR3 is 14 amino acids. CDR1 and CDR2 from the germline V gene are MGHDK and SYGVNS. V was shortened by 6 bases and J by 1 base, with 13 bases between the two germline ends. Sequences were obtained from naive CD8+ T cells sorted from blood. The source of this sequence is a man between 18 and 35 years old in good health. The chain carries TRBV25-1 and TRBJ2-7; no clear D gene. For the CDR3, the DNA is TGTGCCAGCAGCGAAAGGCGGAAGTCCTACGAGCAGTACTTC. Its protein product is CASSERRKSYEQYF.